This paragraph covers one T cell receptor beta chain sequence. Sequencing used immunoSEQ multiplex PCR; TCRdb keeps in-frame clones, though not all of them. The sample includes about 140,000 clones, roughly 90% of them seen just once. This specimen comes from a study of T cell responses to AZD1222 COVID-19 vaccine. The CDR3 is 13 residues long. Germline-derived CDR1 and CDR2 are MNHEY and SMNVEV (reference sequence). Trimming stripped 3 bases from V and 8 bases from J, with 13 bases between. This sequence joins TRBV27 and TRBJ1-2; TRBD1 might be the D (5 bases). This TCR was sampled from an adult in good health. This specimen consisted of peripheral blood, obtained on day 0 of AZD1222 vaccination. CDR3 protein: CASSFGGGVGYTF. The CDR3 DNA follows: TGTGCCAGCAGTTTCGGTGGAGGGGTAGGCTACACCTTC.